The present T cell receptor beta chain was sequenced within a study of blood T cell repertoires in COVID-19. Study-level background: Samples of COVID-19 (acute and convalescent) were obtained from the United States, Italy and Spain. The analysed material was cDNA or gDNA that came from T cells, B-cell-depleted T cells, or PBMCs.

Sequenced by immunoSEQ multiplex PCR; TCRdb stores in-frame clones only, minus some. The sample yields 80,000 or so clones, about 70% seen once. Trimming removed 3 bases at V and 5 bases at J, with 11 bases between. CDR3 length equals 13 residues. Germline V lookup: CDR1 MNHEY, CDR2 SMNVEV (reference sequence). The clonotype originates from a man in his forties or fifties with active or convalescent COVID-19. Sequencing was done on a sample of peripheral blood. The rearrangement links TRBV27 to TRBJ2-7; D may be TRBD1 (5 bases). The CDR3 is CASSFLGVHEQYF. In nucleotides, the CDR3 is TGTGCCAGCAGTTTCCTAGGGGTCCACGAGCAGTACTTC.